The present T cell receptor beta chain was sequenced within a study of prognosis after radiotherapy for stage I lung cancer. Study-level information: The study enrolled about 12 men and over five women as patients, aged roughly 53 to 85 with a median of about 73 years. Several developed distant metastases after radiotherapy (median about 7 months), and some 15 had no significant progression. General observations from the study: Divergent TRBV and TRBJ gene usage has reportedly been observed between patients with and without metastases.

This clonotype was recorded many times. Antigen unknown. Template was genomic DNA; TCR beta CDR3 amplified in two multiplex PCR rounds. Amplification in first-round PCR relied on primers specific to each TRBV and TRBJ gene. Using its own MiXCR run on the multiplex PCR reads, TCRdb lists one record per CDR3 protein. The sample carries around 30,000 distinct CDR3 sequences, around 35% recorded once. V was cut by 1 base and J by 6 bases, with 4 bases left in between. The CDR3 consists of 12 residues. Germline V CDR1 and CDR2: SEHNR, FQNEAQ (reference sequence). V is TRBV7-9 and J is TRBJ1-5; D uncertain. The origin of this receptor is a donor at least 50 years old with non-small cell lung cancer. The source was PBMCs, collected before or after stereotactic body radiation therapy (not recorded which). CDR3 nucleotides: TGTGCCAGCAGCTTAGGGCTTCAGCCCCAGCATTTT. This encodes CASSLGLQPQHF.